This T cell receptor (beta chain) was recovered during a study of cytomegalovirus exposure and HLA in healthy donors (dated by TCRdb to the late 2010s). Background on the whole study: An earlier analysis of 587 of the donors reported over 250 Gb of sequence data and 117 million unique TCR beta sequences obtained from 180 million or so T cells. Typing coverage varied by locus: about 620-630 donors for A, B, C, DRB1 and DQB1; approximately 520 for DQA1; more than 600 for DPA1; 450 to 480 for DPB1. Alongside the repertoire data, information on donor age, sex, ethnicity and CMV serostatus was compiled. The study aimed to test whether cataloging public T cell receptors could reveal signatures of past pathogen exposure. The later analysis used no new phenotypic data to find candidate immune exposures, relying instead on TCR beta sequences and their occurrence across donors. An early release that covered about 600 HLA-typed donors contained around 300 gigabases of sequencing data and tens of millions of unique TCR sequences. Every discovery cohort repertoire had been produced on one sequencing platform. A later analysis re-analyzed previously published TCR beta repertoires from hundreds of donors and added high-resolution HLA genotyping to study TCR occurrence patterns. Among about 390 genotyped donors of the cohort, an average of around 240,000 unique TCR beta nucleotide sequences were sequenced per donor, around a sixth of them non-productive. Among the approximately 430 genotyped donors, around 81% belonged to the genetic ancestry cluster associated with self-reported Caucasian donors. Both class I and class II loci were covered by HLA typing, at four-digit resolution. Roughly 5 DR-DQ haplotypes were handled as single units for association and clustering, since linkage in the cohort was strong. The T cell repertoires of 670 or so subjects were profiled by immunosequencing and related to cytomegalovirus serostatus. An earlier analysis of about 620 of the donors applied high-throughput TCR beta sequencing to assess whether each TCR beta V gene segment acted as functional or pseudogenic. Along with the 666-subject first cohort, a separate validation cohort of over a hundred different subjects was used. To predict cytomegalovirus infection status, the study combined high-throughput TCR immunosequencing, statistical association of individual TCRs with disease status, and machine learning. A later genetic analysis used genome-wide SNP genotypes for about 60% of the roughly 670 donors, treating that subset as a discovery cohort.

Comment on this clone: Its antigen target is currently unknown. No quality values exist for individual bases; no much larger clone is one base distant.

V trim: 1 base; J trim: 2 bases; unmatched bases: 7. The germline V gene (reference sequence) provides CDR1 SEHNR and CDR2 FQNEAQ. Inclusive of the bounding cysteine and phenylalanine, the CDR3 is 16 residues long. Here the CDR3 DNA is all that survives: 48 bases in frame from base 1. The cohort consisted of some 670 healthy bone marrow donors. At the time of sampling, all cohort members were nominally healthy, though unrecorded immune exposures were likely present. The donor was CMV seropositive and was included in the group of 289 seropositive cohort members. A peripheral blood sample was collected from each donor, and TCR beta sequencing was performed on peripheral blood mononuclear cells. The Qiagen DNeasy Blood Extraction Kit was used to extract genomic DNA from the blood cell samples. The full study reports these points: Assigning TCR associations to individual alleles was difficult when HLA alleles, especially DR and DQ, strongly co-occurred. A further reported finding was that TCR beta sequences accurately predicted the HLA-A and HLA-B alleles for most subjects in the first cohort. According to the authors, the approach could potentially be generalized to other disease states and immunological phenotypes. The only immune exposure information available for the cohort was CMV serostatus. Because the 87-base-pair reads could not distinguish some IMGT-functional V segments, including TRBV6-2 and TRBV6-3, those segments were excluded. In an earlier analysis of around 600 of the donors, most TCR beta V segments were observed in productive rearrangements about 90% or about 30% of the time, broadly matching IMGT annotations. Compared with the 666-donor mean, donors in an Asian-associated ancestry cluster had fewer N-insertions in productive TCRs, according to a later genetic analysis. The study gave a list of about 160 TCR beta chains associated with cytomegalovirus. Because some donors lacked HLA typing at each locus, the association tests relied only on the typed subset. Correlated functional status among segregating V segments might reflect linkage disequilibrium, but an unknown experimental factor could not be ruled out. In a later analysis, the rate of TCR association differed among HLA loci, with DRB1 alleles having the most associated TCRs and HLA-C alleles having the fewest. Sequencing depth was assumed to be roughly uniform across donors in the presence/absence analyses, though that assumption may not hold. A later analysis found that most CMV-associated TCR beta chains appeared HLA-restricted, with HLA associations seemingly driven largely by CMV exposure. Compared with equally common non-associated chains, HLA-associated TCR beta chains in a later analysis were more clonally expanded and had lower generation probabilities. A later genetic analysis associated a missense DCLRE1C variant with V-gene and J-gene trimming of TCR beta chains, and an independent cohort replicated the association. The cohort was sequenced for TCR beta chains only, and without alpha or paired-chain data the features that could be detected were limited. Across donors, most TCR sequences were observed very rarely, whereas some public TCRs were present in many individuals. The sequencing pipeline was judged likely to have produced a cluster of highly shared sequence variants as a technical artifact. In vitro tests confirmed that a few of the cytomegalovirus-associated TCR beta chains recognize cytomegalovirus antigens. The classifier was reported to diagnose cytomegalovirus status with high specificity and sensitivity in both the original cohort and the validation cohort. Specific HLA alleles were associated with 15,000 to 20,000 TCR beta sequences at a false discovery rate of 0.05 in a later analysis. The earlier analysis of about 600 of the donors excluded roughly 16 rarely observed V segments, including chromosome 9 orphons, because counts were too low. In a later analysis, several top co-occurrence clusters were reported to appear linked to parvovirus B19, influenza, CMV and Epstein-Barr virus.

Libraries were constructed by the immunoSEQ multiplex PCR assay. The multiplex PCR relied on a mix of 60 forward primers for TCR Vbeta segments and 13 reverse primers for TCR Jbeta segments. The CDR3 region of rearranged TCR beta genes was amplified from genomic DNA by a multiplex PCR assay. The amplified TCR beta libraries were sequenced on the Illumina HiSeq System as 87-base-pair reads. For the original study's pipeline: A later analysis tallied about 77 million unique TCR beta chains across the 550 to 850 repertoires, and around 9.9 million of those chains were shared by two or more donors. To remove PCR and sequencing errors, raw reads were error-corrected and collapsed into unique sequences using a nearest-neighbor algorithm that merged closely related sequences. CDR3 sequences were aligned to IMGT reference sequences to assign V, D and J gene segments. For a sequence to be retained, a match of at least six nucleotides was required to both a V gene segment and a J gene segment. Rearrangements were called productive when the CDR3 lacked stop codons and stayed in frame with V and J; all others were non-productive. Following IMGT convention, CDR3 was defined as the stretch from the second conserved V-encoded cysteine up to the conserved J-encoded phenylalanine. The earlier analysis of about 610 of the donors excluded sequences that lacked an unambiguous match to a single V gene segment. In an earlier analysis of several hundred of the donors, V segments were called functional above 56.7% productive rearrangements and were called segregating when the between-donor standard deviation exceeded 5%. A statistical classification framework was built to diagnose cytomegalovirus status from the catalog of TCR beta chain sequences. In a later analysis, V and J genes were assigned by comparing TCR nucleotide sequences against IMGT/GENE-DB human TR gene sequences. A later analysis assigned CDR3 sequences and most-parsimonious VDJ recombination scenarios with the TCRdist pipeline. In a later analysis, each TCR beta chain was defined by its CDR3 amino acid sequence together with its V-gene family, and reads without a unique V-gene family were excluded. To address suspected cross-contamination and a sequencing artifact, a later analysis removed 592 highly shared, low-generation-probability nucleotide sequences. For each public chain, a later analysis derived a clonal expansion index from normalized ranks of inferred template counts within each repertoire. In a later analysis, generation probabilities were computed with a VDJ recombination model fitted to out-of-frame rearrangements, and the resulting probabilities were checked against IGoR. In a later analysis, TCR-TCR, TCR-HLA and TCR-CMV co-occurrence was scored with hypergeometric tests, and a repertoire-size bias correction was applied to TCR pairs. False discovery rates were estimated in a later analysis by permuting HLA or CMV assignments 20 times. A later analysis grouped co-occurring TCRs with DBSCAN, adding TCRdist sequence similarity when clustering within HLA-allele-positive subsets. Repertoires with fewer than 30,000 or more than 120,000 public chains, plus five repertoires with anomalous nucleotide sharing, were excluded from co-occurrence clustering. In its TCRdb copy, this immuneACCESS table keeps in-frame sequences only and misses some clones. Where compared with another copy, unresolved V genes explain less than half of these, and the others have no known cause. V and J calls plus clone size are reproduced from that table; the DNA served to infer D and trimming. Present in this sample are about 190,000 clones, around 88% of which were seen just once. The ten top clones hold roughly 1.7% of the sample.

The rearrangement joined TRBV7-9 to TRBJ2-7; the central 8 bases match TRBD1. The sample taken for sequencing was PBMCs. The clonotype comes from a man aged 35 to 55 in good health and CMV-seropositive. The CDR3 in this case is CASSLGDRTGPYEQYF. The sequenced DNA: TGTGCCAGCAGCTTAGGGGATAGGACAGGGCCCTACGAGCAGTACTTC.